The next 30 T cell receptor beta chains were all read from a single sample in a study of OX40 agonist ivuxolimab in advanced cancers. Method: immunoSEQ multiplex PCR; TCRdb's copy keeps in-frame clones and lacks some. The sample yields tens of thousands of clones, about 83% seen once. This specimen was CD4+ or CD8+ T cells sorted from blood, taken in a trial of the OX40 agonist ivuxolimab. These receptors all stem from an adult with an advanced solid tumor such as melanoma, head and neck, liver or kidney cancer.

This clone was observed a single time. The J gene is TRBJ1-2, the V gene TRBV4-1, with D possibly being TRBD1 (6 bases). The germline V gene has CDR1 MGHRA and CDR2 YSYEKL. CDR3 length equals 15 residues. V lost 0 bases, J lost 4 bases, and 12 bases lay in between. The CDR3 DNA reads TGCGCCAGCAGCCAAGAGGCAGGGGATAGCTATGGCTACACCTTC. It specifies CASSQEAGDSYGYTF.

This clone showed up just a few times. The CDR3 loop is CASSPQGSSYEQYF. As DNA, the CDR3 is TGTGCCAGCAGCCCTCAAGGGAGCTCCTACGAGCAGTACTTC. The chain has TRBV9 and TRBJ2-7, with a possible D match to TRBD2 (5 bases). This CDR3 contains 14 residues. V was clipped by 4 bases and J by 0 bases, with 11 bases between them. CDR1 and CDR2 (germline): SGDLS, YYNGEE.

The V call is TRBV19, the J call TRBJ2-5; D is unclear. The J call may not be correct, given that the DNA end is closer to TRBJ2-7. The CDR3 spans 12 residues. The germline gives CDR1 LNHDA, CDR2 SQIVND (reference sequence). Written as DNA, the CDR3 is TGTGCCAGTAGTAAGACATCCTACGAGCAGTACTTC. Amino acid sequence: CASSKTSYEQYF.

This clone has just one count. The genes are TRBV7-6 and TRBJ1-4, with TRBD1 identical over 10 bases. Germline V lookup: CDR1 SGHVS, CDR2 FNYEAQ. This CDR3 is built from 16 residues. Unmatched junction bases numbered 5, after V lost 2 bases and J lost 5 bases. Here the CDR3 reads CASSLRGTGVNEKLFF. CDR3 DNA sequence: TGTGCCAGCAGCTTACGCGGGACAGGGGTAAATGAAAAACTGTTTTTT.

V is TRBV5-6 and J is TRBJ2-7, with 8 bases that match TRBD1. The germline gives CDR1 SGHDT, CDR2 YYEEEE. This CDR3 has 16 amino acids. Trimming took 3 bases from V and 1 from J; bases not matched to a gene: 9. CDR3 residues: CASSSPGQEPSYEQYF. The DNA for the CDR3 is TGTGCCAGCAGCTCTCCGGGACAGGAACCTTCCTACGAGCAGTACTTC.

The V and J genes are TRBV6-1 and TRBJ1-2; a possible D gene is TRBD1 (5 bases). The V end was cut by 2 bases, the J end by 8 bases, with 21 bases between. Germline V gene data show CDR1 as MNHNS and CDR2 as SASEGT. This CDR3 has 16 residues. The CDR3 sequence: CASSEIPGEGTGGYTF. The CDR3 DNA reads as TGTGCCAGCAGTGAAATCCCGGGGGAGGGGACGGGAGGCTACACCTTC.

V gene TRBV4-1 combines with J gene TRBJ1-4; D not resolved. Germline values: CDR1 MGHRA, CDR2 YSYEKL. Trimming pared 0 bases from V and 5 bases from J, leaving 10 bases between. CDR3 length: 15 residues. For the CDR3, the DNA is TGCGCCAGCAGCCAAGATGGGCAGGAGAATGAAAAACTGTTTTTT. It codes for CASSQDGQENEKLFF.

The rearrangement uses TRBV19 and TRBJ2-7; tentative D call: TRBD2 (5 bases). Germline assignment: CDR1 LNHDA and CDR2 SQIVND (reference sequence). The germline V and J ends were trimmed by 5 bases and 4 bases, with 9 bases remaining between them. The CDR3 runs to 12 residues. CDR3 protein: CASSPGIYEQYF. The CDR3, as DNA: TGTGCCAGTAGTCCGGGGATTTACGAGCAGTACTTC.

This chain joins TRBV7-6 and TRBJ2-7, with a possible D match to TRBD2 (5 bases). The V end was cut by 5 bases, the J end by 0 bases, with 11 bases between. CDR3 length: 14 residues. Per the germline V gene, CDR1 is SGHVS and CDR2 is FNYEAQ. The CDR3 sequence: CASSVGSDSYEQYF. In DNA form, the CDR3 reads TGTGCCAGCAGCGTGGGTAGCGACTCCTACGAGCAGTACTTC.

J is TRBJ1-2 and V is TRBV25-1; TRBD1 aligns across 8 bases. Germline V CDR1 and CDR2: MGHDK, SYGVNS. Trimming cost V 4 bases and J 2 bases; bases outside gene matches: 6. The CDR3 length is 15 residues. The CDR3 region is CASSGFTGGNYGYTF. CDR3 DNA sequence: TGTGCCAGCAGTGGGTTTACAGGGGGGAACTATGGCTACACCTTC.

CDR3: CASSFYLAGAITDTQYF. Written as DNA, the CDR3 is TGTGCCAGCAGCTTCTACCTTGCGGGGGCGATCACAGATACGCAGTATTTT. V usage is TRBV11-2 and J usage is TRBJ2-3, with D perhaps matching TRBD2 (7 bases). Trimming removed 3 bases from V and 2 bases from J, with 18 bases in between. Looked up from germline, CDR1 is SGHAT and CDR2 is FQNNGV. This CDR3 comprises 17 residues.

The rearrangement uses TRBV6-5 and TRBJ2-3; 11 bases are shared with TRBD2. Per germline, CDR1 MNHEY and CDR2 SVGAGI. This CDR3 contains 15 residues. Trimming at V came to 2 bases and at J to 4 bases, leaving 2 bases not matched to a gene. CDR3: CASSYLAGGADTQYF. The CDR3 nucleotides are TGTGCCAGCAGTTACCTAGCGGGGGGCGCAGATACGCAGTATTTT.

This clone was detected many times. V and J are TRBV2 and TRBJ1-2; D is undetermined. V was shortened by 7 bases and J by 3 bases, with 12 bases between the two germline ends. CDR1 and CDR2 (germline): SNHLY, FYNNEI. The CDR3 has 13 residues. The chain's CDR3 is CASMEEFHYGYTF. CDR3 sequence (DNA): TGTGCCAGCATGGAGGAGTTCCACTATGGCTACACCTTC.

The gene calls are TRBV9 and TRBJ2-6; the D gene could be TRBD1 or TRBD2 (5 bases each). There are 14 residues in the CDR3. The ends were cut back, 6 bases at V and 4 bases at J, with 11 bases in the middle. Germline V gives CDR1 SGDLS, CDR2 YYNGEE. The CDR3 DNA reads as TGTGCCAGCATCGGGGCGGAAGGGGCCAACGTCCTGACTTTC. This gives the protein CASIGAEGANVLTF.

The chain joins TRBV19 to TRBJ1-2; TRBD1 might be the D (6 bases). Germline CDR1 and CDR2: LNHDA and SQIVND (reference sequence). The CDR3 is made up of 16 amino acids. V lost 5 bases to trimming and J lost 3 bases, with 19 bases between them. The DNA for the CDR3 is TGTGCCAGTAGTTTGGGTCAGACGGGGGCGGACTATGGCTACACCTTC. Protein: CASSLGQTGADYGYTF.

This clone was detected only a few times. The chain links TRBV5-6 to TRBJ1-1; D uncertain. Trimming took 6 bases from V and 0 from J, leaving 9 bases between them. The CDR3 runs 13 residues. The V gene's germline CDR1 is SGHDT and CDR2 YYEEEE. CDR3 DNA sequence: TGTGCCAGCACCCTTCTAATGAACACTGAAGCTTTCTTT. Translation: CASTLLMNTEAFF.

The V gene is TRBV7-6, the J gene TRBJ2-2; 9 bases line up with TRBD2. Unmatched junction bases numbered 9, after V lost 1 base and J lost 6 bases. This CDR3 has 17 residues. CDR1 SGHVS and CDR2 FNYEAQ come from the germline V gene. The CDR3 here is CASSLVIAGVAPGELFF. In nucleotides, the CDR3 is TGTGCCAGCAGCTTAGTGATAGCGGGGGTAGCGCCCGGGGAGCTGTTTTTT.

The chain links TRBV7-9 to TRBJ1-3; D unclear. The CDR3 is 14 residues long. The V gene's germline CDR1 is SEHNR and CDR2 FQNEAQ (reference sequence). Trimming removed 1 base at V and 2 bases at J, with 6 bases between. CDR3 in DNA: TGTGCCAGCAGCTTAGGGGTGCCTGGAAACACCATATATTTT. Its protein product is CASSLGVPGNTIYF.

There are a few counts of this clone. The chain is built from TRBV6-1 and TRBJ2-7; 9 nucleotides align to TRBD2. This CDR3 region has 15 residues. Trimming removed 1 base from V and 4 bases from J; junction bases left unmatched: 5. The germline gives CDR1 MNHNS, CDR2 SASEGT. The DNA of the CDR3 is TGTGCCAGCAGTGAAGGCGCGGGGGGGCCTTACGAGCAGTACTTC. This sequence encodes CASSEGAGGPYEQYF.

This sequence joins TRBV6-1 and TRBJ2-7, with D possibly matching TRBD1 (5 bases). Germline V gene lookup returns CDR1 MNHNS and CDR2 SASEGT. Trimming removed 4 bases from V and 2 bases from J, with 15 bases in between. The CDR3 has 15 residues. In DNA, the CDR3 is TGTGCCAGCAGTGCTACTCAGGGAAGAACCTACGAGCAGTACTTC. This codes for CASSATQGRTYEQYF.

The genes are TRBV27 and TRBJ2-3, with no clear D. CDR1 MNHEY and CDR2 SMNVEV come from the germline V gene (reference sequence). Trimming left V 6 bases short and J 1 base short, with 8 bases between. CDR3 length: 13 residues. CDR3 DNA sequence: TGTGCCAGCAGGTACGACGGCACAGATACGCAGTATTTT. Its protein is CASRYDGTDTQYF.

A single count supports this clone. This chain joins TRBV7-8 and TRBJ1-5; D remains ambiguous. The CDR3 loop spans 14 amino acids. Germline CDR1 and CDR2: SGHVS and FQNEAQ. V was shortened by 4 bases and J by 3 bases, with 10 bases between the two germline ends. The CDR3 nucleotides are TGTGCCAGCAGCTCAAGCGCCAACAATCAGCCCCAGCATTTT. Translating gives CASSSSANNQPQHF. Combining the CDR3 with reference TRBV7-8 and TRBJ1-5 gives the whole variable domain GAGVSQSPRYKVAKRGQDVALRCDPISGHVSLFWYQQALGQGPEFLTYFQNEAQLDKSGLPSDRFFAERPEGSVSTLKIQRTQQEDSAVYLCASSSSANNQPQHFGDGTRLSIL.

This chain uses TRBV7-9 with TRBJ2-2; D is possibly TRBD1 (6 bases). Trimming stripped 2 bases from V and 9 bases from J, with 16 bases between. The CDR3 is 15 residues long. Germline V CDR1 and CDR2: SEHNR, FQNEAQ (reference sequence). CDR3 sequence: CASSLSAGEGWELFF. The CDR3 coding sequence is TGTGCCAGCAGCTTAAGCGCAGGGGAAGGCTGGGAGCTGTTTTTT.

The CDR3 loop reads CASSRGAIEKLFF. The DNA for the CDR3 is TGTGCCAGCAGTCGCGGGGCGATTGAAAAACTGTTTTTT. The V call is TRBV6-5, the J call TRBJ1-4; possibly TRBD1 for D (5 bases). The V end lost 5 bases, the J end lost 7 bases, and 11 bases lay between the germline ends. This CDR3 has 13 residues. Per germline, CDR1 MNHEY and CDR2 SVGAGI.

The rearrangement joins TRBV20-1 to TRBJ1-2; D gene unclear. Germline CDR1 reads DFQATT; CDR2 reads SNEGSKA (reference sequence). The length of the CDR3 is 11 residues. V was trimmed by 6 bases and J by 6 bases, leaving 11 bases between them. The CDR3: CSAEYQDGYTF. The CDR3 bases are TGCAGTGCCGAGTACCAAGATGGCTACACCTTC.

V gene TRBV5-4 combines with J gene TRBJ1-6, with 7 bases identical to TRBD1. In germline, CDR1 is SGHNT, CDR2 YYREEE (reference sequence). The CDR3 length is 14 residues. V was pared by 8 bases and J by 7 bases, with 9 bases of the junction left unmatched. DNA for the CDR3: TGTGCCAGTACCCCGGGACAGATCAATTCACCCCTCCACTTT. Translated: CASTPGQINSPLHF.

The CDR3 DNA follows: TGTGCCAGTACGTGGGCAGGGGGGGTGAACACTGAAGCTTTCTTT. Translated, it gives CASTWAGGVNTEAFF. This sequence joins TRBV19 and TRBJ1-1; TRBD1 aligns across 7 bases. The ends lost 7 bases at V and 0 bases at J; junction bases unmatched: 8. The germline gives CDR1 LNHDA, CDR2 SQIVND (reference sequence). This CDR3 has 15 amino acids.

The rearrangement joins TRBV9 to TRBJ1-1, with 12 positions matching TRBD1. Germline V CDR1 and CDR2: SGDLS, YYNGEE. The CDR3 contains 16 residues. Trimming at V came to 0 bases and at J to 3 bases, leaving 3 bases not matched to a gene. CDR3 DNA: TGTGCCAGCAGCGTAGGGGACAGGGGGCGAGACACTGAAGCTTTCTTT. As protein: CASSVGDRGRDTEAFF. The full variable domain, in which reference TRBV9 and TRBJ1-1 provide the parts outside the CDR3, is DSGVTQTPKHLITATGQRVTLRCSPRSGDLSVYWYQQSLDQGLQFLIQYYNGEERAKGNILERFSAQQFPDLHSELNLSSLELGDSALYFCASSVGDRGRDTEAFFGQGTRLTVV.

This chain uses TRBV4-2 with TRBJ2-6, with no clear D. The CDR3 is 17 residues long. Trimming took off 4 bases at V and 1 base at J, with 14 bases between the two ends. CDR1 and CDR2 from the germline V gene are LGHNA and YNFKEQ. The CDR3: CASSLGPDGSGANVLTF. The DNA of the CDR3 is TGTGCCAGCAGCCTCGGCCCAGACGGTTCTGGGGCCAACGTCCTGACTTTC.

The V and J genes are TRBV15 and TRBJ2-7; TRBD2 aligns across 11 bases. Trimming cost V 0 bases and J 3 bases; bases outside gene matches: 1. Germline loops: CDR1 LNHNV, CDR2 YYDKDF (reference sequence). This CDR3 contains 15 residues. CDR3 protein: CATSRDSGGVYEQYF. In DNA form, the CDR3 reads TGTGCCACCAGCAGAGATAGCGGGGGGGTCTACGAGCAGTACTTC.